Sequencing of this TCR beta chain was carried out in a study of beta chain features in type 1 diabetes (dated by TCRdb to 2017 to 2018). In the study overall: Patients and healthy donors did not differ in mean age, gender distribution, total cell number or subset yield. The study compared TCRB repertoires of sorted circulating CD4+ T cell subsets between recently diagnosed type 1 diabetes patients and matched healthy donors. Across all samples, some 100,000,000 sorted cells were examined, and cell number per subset correlated strongly with RNA yield. Whereas all 30 or so donors provided naive and central memory subsets, regulatory and stem cell-like memory subsets were isolated from just 8 patients and roughly eight healthy donors. What the research found in general, with its limitations: Patients with type 1 diabetes made fewer insertions and deleted more nucleotides at VDJ recombination sites, implying thymic rearrangement abnormalities. PCR might favor shorter templates, but patient and control samples were amplified and corrected together, so any skew would affect both groups equally. In all four CD4+ subsets, TCRB CDR3 length was moderately but significantly shorter in type 1 diabetes patients. Naive, central memory and regulatory TCRB repertoires appeared more similar among patients than among healthy donors. Because the HLA sub-analyses included only small numbers of individuals, any influence of HLA type on TCRB rearrangement was left unresolved. Because cDNA rather than genomic DNA was sequenced, highly expressing activated cells could have been over-represented, although no difference in activation and CD3 levels was found between groups.

To note about this clone: This receptor's antigen is unknown. There are no base qualities to consult, and no much larger clone falls within one base.

Trimming takes 1 base off V and 6 bases off J; junction bases not matched to a gene: 4. The CDR3 numbers 14 residues from cysteine through phenylalanine. Just CDR3 DNA is preserved here, 42 bases in frame from base 1. Taken from the germline V gene, the CDR1 and CDR2 loops are MGHRA and YSYEKL. A single peripheral blood draw of about 116 mL on average was collected from each donor into heparinised tubes. A BD FACSAria II was used to sort naive, central memory, regulatory and stem cell-like memory CD4+ T cells with a panel that included CD45RO, CCR7, CD25, CD127, CD95 and CD27. A purity above 95% was achieved for all sorted populations. Right away, PBMCs were isolated by Lymphoprep density gradient centrifugation and were stained directly, with no culture step. So that batch effects would be minimized, each experiment stained and sorted samples in pairs, pairing one healthy donor with one patient.

All of the isolated RNA was reverse transcribed with the High Capacity cDNA Reverse Transcription Kit, so expressed TCRB transcripts were sequenced. Deep immunoSEQ sequencing was applied to naive, central memory and regulatory T cell samples, giving an average of about 3.8 million total reads per sample. After sorted cells were lysed in RLT buffer, RNA was extracted with DNase-treated RNeasy Micro or Mini kits, with the choice depending on cell number. To prevent cross-contamination, each cell subset was processed individually, whereas patient and healthy donor samples were processed jointly. Using the immunoSEQ multiplex PCR, TCRB sequences were amplified from cDNA into 87-bp fragments spanning the CDR3 region. Sequencing of the amplicons was performed on the Illumina HiSeq platform. The original pipeline was this. PCR bias was corrected computationally using synthetic template baselines, and reads within Hamming distance 2 were collapsed, with unmergeable singletons discarded. By aligning reads against IMGT, V, D and J genes, CDR3 length, and insertions or deletions at six rearrangement sites were assigned. Within each subset, clonotype counts were normalized to sorted cell number, and only after that were true diversity and Gini coefficients computed with the tcR R package. The overlap coefficient, calculated on TCRB nucleotide sequences, was used to measure repertoire sharing. In its TCRdb copy, this immuneACCESS table keeps in-frame sequences only and misses some clones. Where compared with another copy, unresolved V genes explain less than half of these, and the others have no known cause. The D gene and trimming were derived from the DNA, and the V and J assignments and clone size from that table. The sample table shows about 140,000 clones, and about 12% are seen once. Of the sample, around 1.2% falls within the top ten clones.

Input material: central memory CD4+ T cells from blood. The sequence was obtained from a man aged 18 to 29 with type 1 diabetes. The chain was built from TRBV4-1 and TRBJ2-3; TRBD1 aligns with 7 central bases. The bases are TGCGCCAGCAGCCAAGCTAGGGGGCTCGATACGCAGTATTTT. Its protein is CASSQARGLDTQYF.